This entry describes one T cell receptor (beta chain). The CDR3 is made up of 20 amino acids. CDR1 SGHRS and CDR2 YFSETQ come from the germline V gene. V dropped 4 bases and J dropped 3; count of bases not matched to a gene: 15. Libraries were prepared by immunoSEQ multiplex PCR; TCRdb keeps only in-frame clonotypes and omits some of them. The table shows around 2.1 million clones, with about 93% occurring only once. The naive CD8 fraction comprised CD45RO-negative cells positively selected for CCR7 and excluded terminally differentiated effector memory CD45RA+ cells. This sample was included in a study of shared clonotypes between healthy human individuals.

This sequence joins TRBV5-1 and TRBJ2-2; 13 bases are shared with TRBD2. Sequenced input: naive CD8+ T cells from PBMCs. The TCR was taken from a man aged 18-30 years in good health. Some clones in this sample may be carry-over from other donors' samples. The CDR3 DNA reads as TGCGCCAGCAGCCCCCCCCTACTAGCGGGAGGGCCCGTGGACACCGGGGAGCTGTTTTTT. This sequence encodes CASSPPLLAGGPVDTGELFF. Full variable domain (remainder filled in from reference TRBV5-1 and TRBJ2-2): KAGVTQTPRYLIKTRGQQVTLSCSPISGHRSVSWYQQTPGQGLQFLFEYFSETQRNKGNFPGRFSGRQFSNSRSEMNVSTLELGDSALYLCASSPPLLAGGPVDTGELFFGEGSRLTVL.